This is a list of T cell receptor beta chains from one sample in a study of T cell repertoires in cytomegalovirus infection. Antigen specificity for these receptors is unknown. TCRdb used MiXCR to reprocess the reads, holding one entry per CDR3 protein. The sample holds some 920,000 distinct CDR3 sequences; 30% to 40% are singletons and the top ten take about an eighth. Sequencing used cultured CD8+ T cells from PBMCs, obtained from culture after CMV antigen stimulation. Source of these receptors: a human donor in good health (CMV status not recorded). Some clones in this sample may be carry-over from other donors' samples. The CDR3 runs from the conserved cysteine through the conserved F or W. Each record gives: J gene, V gene, D gene, clone size, CDR3 protein, CDR3 DNA. The D gene is left open where the match is weak. The size field is filled for only some rows; it gives once, few, many or a size class.

J gene: TRBJ1-5
V gene: TRBV6-6
D gene: -
clone size: -
CDR3 protein: CASSYSVGTHQPQHF
CDR3 DNA: TGTGCCAGCAGTTACTCTGTCGGTACCCATCAGCCCCAGCATTTT

J gene: TRBJ2-2
V gene: TRBV27
D gene: -
clone size: -
CDR3 protein: CASSPQGGINTGELFF
CDR3 DNA: TGTGCCAGCAGTCCTCAGGGGGGGATTAACACCGGGGAGCTGTTTTTT

J gene: TRBJ2-3
V gene: TRBV6-5
D gene: -
clone size: few
CDR3 protein: CASSYSDSTDTQYF
CDR3 DNA: TGTGCCAGCAGTTATTCCGACAGCACAGATACGCAGTATTTT

J gene: TRBJ1-1
V gene: TRBV7-2
D gene: TRBD1
clone size: many
CDR3 protein: CASSVRGWNTEAFF
CDR3 DNA: TGTGCCAGCAGCGTCAGGGGGTGGAACACTGAAGCTTTCTTT

J gene: TRBJ2-1
V gene: TRBV12-3/TRBV12-4
D gene: TRBD2
clone size: -
CDR3 protein: CASSPGLAIEQFF
CDR3 DNA: TGTGCCAGCAGCCCTGGACTAGCTATTGAGCAGTTCTTC

J gene: TRBJ1-2
V gene: TRBV7-2
D gene: -
clone size: -
CDR3 protein: CASSETTNYGYTF
CDR3 DNA: TGTGCCAGCAGCGAGACCACCAACTATGGCTACACCTTC

J gene: TRBJ2-5
V gene: TRBV2
D gene: TRBD2
clone size: -
CDR3 protein: CASSSTSLAGGRETQYF
CDR3 DNA: TGTGCCAGCAGTTCAACTTCACTAGCGGGGGGCCGGGAGACCCAGTACTTC

J gene: TRBJ2-2
V gene: TRBV24-1
D gene: -
clone size: -
CDR3 protein: CATSDWGTGELFF
CDR3 DNA: TGTGCCACCAGTGATTGGGGGACCGGGGAGCTGTTTTTT

J gene: TRBJ2-1
V gene: TRBV14
D gene: -
clone size: few
CDR3 protein: CASSPNKYEQFF
CDR3 DNA: TGTGCCAGCAGCCCCAATAAGTATGAGCAGTTCTTC

J gene: TRBJ2-5
V gene: TRBV4-2
D gene: TRBD1
clone size: -
CDR3 protein: CASSHGTGDQYF
CDR3 DNA: TGTGCCAGCAGCCATGGGACAGGGGACCAGTACTTC

J gene: TRBJ1-1
V gene: TRBV14
D gene: TRBD1
clone size: -
CDR3 protein: CASSHAWTGKNTEAFF
CDR3 DNA: TGTGCCAGCAGCCATGCCTGGACAGGCAAGAACACTGAAGCTTTCTTT

J gene: TRBJ2-7
V gene: TRBV20-1
D gene: -
clone size: -
CDR3 protein: CSATSVGQEIYEQYF
CDR3 DNA: TGCAGTGCTACCTCAGTAGGGCAGGAGATCTACGAGCAGTACTTC

J gene: TRBJ1-5
V gene: TRBV27
D gene: -
clone size: -
CDR3 protein: CASWSPYSNQPQHF
CDR3 DNA: TGTGCCAGCTGGAGCCCATATAGCAATCAGCCCCAGCATTTT

J gene: TRBJ1-5
V gene: TRBV27
D gene: -
clone size: few
CDR3 protein: CASRNRPVSNQPQHF
CDR3 DNA: TGTGCCAGCAGAAATCGACCGGTTAGCAATCAGCCCCAGCATTTT

J gene: TRBJ2-1
V gene: TRBV5-4
D gene: TRBD2
clone size: -
CDR3 protein: CAMSAGGYNEQFF
CDR3 DNA: TGTGCCATGTCCGCGGGGGGCTACAATGAGCAGTTCTTC

J gene: TRBJ2-3
V gene: TRBV4-1
D gene: -
clone size: few
CDR3 protein: CASSQGLAEAGLTDTQYF
CDR3 DNA: TGCGCCAGCAGCCAAGGGCTCGCCGAAGCAGGGCTAACAGATACGCAGTATTTT

J gene: TRBJ2-3
V gene: TRBV6-5
D gene: TRBD2
clone size: -
CDR3 protein: CASSYAASGGTDTQYF
CDR3 DNA: TGTGCCAGCAGTTACGCGGCTAGCGGGGGCACAGATACGCAGTATTTT

J gene: TRBJ1-2
V gene: TRBV12-3/TRBV12-4
D gene: TRBD1
clone size: few
CDR3 protein: CASSQTGTGGYTF
CDR3 DNA: TGTGCCAGCAGCCAGACAGGGACGGGTGGCTACACCTTC

J gene: TRBJ2-3
V gene: TRBV2
D gene: TRBD1
clone size: -
CDR3 protein: CARWTGSTDTQYF
CDR3 DNA: TGTGCCAGGTGGACAGGGAGCACAGATACGCAGTATTTT

J gene: TRBJ1-2
V gene: TRBV10-2
D gene: -
clone size: few
CDR3 protein: CASTLDGLANYGYTF
CDR3 DNA: TGCGCCAGCACCCTTGACGGTCTAGCTAACTATGGCTACACCTTC

J gene: TRBJ1-1
V gene: TRBV12-3/TRBV12-4
D gene: TRBD1
clone size: many
CDR3 protein: CASSLKPGGDTEAFF
CDR3 DNA: TGTGCCAGCAGTTTAAAGCCAGGGGGGGACACTGAAGCTTTCTTT

J gene: TRBJ1-1
V gene: TRBV6-1
D gene: -
clone size: -
CDR3 protein: CASSEVWGGLSNTEAFF
CDR3 DNA: TGTGCCAGCAGTGAAGTTTGGGGGGGGCTTTCGAACACTGAAGCTTTCTTT

J gene: TRBJ1-1
V gene: TRBV5-1
D gene: -
clone size: -
CDR3 protein: CASRSGVPEAFF
CDR3 DNA: TGCGCCAGCAGGAGTGGCGTGCCTGAAGCTTTCTTT

J gene: TRBJ1-5
V gene: TRBV25-1
D gene: -
clone size: -
CDR3 protein: CASPQGQGRVSNQPQHF
CDR3 DNA: TGTGCCAGCCCCCAGGGGCAGGGGAGGGTAAGCAATCAGCCCCAGCATTTT

J gene: TRBJ1-1
V gene: TRBV5-6
D gene: TRBD1
clone size: few
CDR3 protein: CASSSTGEHTEAFF
CDR3 DNA: TGTGCCAGCAGCTCCACAGGGGAGCACACTGAAGCTTTCTTT

J gene: TRBJ1-1
V gene: TRBV12-3/TRBV12-4
D gene: -
clone size: many
CDR3 protein: CASSPSMGNTEAFF
CDR3 DNA: TGTGCCAGCAGTCCCAGTATGGGAAACACTGAAGCTTTCTTT

J gene: TRBJ1-2
V gene: TRBV19
D gene: -
clone size: few
CDR3 protein: CASQGENYGYTF
CDR3 DNA: TGTGCCAGCCAGGGTGAGAACTATGGCTACACCTTC

J gene: TRBJ2-3
V gene: TRBV28
D gene: -
clone size: few
CDR3 protein: CASKDRDTQYF
CDR3 DNA: TGTGCCAGCAAAGACAGGGATACGCAGTATTTT

J gene: TRBJ2-5
V gene: TRBV12-3/TRBV12-4
D gene: -
clone size: many
CDR3 protein: CASSFGLFQETQYF
CDR3 DNA: TGTGCCAGCAGTTTCGGGTTGTTCCAAGAGACCCAGTACTTC

J gene: TRBJ1-2
V gene: TRBV13
D gene: TRBD1
clone size: -
CDR3 protein: CASSEDRRVTYGYTF
CDR3 DNA: TGTGCCAGCAGCGAGGACAGGAGGGTTACCTATGGCTACACCTTC

J gene: TRBJ2-2
V gene: TRBV27
D gene: TRBD2
clone size: few
CDR3 protein: CASRDWGTSGGATGELFF
CDR3 DNA: TGTGCCAGCAGGGACTGGGGGACTAGCGGGGGGGCAACCGGGGAGCTGTTTTTT

J gene: TRBJ2-3
V gene: TRBV28
D gene: -
clone size: -
CDR3 protein: CANSFEFRDWGWDTQYF
CDR3 DNA: TGTGCCAACAGTTTCGAATTCCGGGACTGGGGGTGGGATACGCAGTATTTT

J gene: TRBJ1-2
V gene: TRBV29-1
D gene: TRBD1
clone size: -
CDR3 protein: CSATHPRGQGYTF
CDR3 DNA: TGCAGCGCCACACATCCCAGGGGACAGGGCTACACCTTC

J gene: TRBJ2-2
V gene: TRBV29-1
D gene: -
clone size: -
CDR3 protein: CSVEETSGGTGELFF
CDR3 DNA: TGCAGCGTTGAAGAGACATCTGGTGGCACCGGGGAGCTGTTTTTT

J gene: TRBJ1-5
V gene: TRBV10-3
D gene: TRBD1
clone size: many
CDR3 protein: CATCTGDSNQPQHF
CDR3 DNA: TGTGCCACCTGCACAGGGGATAGCAATCAGCCCCAGCATTTT

J gene: TRBJ1-5
V gene: TRBV19
D gene: -
clone size: few
CDR3 protein: CASSSTDSVNQPQHF
CDR3 DNA: TGTGCCAGTAGTTCCACCGACAGCGTCAATCAGCCCCAGCATTTT

J gene: TRBJ2-7
V gene: TRBV7-9
D gene: TRBD1
clone size: few
CDR3 protein: CASSPDRAQYF
CDR3 DNA: TGTGCCAGCAGCCCCGACAGGGCGCAGTACTTC

J gene: TRBJ2-5
V gene: TRBV29-1
D gene: -
clone size: -
CDR3 protein: CSVTGETQYF
CDR3 DNA: TGCAGCGTTACGGGGGAGACCCAGTACTTC

J gene: TRBJ1-5
V gene: TRBV15
D gene: -
clone size: -
CDR3 protein: CATSQGVASNQPQHF
CDR3 DNA: TGTGCCACCAGCCAGGGTGTTGCTAGCAATCAGCCCCAGCATTTT

J gene: TRBJ2-1
V gene: TRBV7-8
D gene: TRBD2
clone size: many
CDR3 protein: CASSLVGGRSNEQFF
CDR3 DNA: TGTGCCAGCAGCTTAGTCGGCGGGAGGTCCAATGAGCAGTTCTTC

J gene: TRBJ2-7
V gene: TRBV12-3/TRBV12-4
D gene: TRBD1
clone size: -
CDR3 protein: CASRGLEGGIYEQYF
CDR3 DNA: TGTGCCAGCAGGGGGCTGGAAGGGGGCATCTACGAGCAGTACTTC

J gene: TRBJ2-1
V gene: TRBV7-2
D gene: -
clone size: many
CDR3 protein: CASSSPPQGRRGDEQFF
CDR3 DNA: TGTGCCAGCAGCTCACCTCCACAGGGCCGAAGGGGTGATGAGCAGTTCTTC

J gene: TRBJ2-5
V gene: TRBV6-8
D gene: TRBD1
clone size: -
CDR3 protein: CASSLRDRLETQYF
CDR3 DNA: TGTGCCAGCAGTCTCCGGGACAGATTGGAGACCCAGTACTTC

J gene: TRBJ2-3
V gene: TRBV6-2/TRBV6-3
D gene: -
clone size: -
CDR3 protein: CASSYGLISTDTQYF
CDR3 DNA: TGTGCCAGCAGTTACGGGCTAATTAGCACAGATACGCAGTATTTT

J gene: TRBJ1-5
V gene: TRBV9
D gene: -
clone size: -
CDR3 protein: CASSPFVDSNQPQHF
CDR3 DNA: TGTGCCAGCAGCCCTTTCGTGGACAGTAATCAGCCCCAGCATTTT

J gene: TRBJ1-6
V gene: TRBV4-1
D gene: -
clone size: -
CDR3 protein: CASSQEGTTPDLYHYNSPLHF
CDR3 DNA: TGCGCCAGCAGCCAAGAAGGGACTACGCCGGACCTTTACCATTATAATTCACCCCTCCACTTT

J gene: TRBJ1-2
V gene: TRBV19
D gene: -
clone size: -
CDR3 protein: CASSISRLAGYTF
CDR3 DNA: TGTGCCAGTAGTATAAGCCGGCTAGCTGGCTACACCTTC

J gene: TRBJ2-5
V gene: TRBV2
D gene: TRBD1
clone size: -
CDR3 protein: CASPRGPFPPHEQYF
CDR3 DNA: TGTGCCAGCCCCAGGGGGCCGTTTCCCCCCCATGAGCAGTACTTC

J gene: TRBJ2-2
V gene: TRBV5-6
D gene: TRBD1
clone size: -
CDR3 protein: CASSYGTGQGELFF
CDR3 DNA: TGTGCCAGCAGCTACGGGACAGGGCAAGGGGAGCTGTTTTTT

J gene: TRBJ2-1
V gene: TRBV20-1
D gene: TRBD2
clone size: once
CDR3 protein: CSAEALRGELANYNEQFF
CDR3 DNA: TGCAGTGCGGAGGCCTTACGAGGAGAACTAGCGAACTACAATGAGCAGTTCTTC

J gene: TRBJ2-4
V gene: TRBV13
D gene: -
clone size: few
CDR3 protein: CASSALRGGADLAKNIQYF
CDR3 DNA: TGTGCCAGCAGCGCATTAAGGGGGGGCGCGGACCTAGCCAAAAACATTCAGTACTTC

J gene: TRBJ1-1
V gene: TRBV27
D gene: -
clone size: -
CDR3 protein: CASRGYLEAFF
CDR3 DNA: TGTGCCAGCAGGGGGTACCTTGAAGCTTTCTTT

J gene: TRBJ2-2
V gene: TRBV6-6
D gene: -
clone size: few
CDR3 protein: CASSNGELFF
CDR3 DNA: TGTGCCAGCAGTAACGGGGAGCTGTTTTTT

J gene: TRBJ2-4
V gene: TRBV11-2
D gene: TRBD1
clone size: -
CDR3 protein: CASSYGTGFVLRNIQYF
CDR3 DNA: TGTGCCAGCAGCTACGGGACAGGGTTTGTTCTTAGGAACATTCAGTACTTC

J gene: TRBJ1-2
V gene: TRBV27
D gene: -
clone size: few
CDR3 protein: CASSLIGGVGYTF
CDR3 DNA: TGTGCCAGCAGTTTAATCGGGGGCGTAGGCTACACCTTC

J gene: TRBJ1-2
V gene: TRBV12-3/TRBV12-4
D gene: TRBD1
clone size: many
CDR3 protein: CASSSGQGKGYTF
CDR3 DNA: TGTGCCAGCAGTTCGGGACAGGGAAAGGGCTACACCTTC

J gene: TRBJ1-1
V gene: TRBV7-6
D gene: -
clone size: few
CDR3 protein: CASSFKGEAFF
CDR3 DNA: TGTGCCAGCAGCTTTAAAGGTGAAGCTTTCTTT

J gene: TRBJ2-1
V gene: TRBV5-4
D gene: -
clone size: few
CDR3 protein: CASSLYPLAGNEQFF
CDR3 DNA: TGTGCCAGCAGCTTGTACCCCCTCGCAGGGAATGAGCAGTTCTTC

J gene: TRBJ1-1
V gene: TRBV18
D gene: -
clone size: few
CDR3 protein: CASSPPGNEAFF
CDR3 DNA: TGTGCCAGCTCACCACCGGGGAATGAAGCTTTCTTT